Here is one T cell receptor (beta chain) with its context. The entry originates in a study of blood T cell repertoires in COVID-19. The overall study: Italy, Spain and the United States were the sources of the convalescent and acute COVID-19 samples. Sample material is recorded as cDNA or gDNA derived from T cells, B-cell-depleted T cells, or PBMCs.

Germline CDR1 and CDR2: GTSNPN and SVGIG (reference sequence). Unmatched junction bases numbered 9, after V lost 4 bases and J lost 2 bases. The length of the CDR3 is 16 residues. Per the authors' pipeline: Amplification with reference gene primers provided the estimates of nucleated cell counts. The data were produced by immunoSEQ multiplex PCR, yet TCRdb's version contains in-frame clones alone and is incomplete. V and J calls plus clone size are reproduced from that table; the DNA served to infer D and trimming. In the table there are 110,000 or so clones, approximately 88% of which are singletons.

This TCR came from a woman aged 35 to 49 with acute or convalescent COVID-19. Specimen: peripheral blood. The chain is built from TRBV30 and TRBJ1-3; 9 bases map to TRBD1. CDR3 coding DNA: TGTGCCTGGACCGGGACAGGGAAGACGGCTGGAAACACCATATATTTT. This translates into CAWTGTGKTAGNTIYF. Full variable domain (missing parts from reference TRBV30 and TRBJ1-3): SQTIHQWPATLVQPVGSPLSLECTVEGTSNPNLYWYRQAAGRGLQLLFYSVGIGQISSEVPQNLSASRPQDRQFILSSKKLLLSDSGFYLCAWTGTGKTAGNTIYFGEGSWLTVV.